The 27 T cell receptor beta chains presented below share a single source sample, sequenced in a study of human T cells and chemical hapten exposure (dated by TCRdb to about 2021). The label giving this sample's time point can be read as: pre-sensitization, week 0. Sample treatment or condition, as interpreted from the label and publication: therapeutic diphenylcyclopropenone sensitization with weekly scalp DPC. Library generation was performed with RACE. TCRdb names NextSeq 500 as the instrument used. TCRdb handled the public reads itself, with Q25 trimming in fastp and clone calling in MiXCR, and kept productive beta chains. Rows are unified per CDR3 protein, each entry keeping the most common DNA and genes. The sample table holds more than 250,000 distinct CDR3 sequences, of which approximately 8.6% were seen once. The top ten clones comprise 2.3% of the sample. Sequenced here: whole blood, sampled in connection with sensitization to the hapten diphenylcyclopropenone (DPC). The receptors stem from a woman in her forties with alopecia areata. Some clones in this sample may be carry-over from other donors' samples.

The V and J genes are TRBV12-3 or TRBV12-4 and TRBJ2-5; a weak D match, TRBD1 (6 bases). The CDR3 length is 14 residues. V was clipped by 5 bases and J by 7 bases, with 17 bases between them. CDR3 DNA sequence: TGTGCCAGCAGTGCTCCGGGACAAGGATCGACCCAGTACTTC. Translating gives CASSAPGQGSTQYF.

The sample holds many counts of this clonotype. J is TRBJ2-3 and V is TRBV29-1; 7 positions match TRBD1. Germline-derived CDR1 and CDR2 are SQVTM and ANQGSEA. The CDR3 has 17 amino acids. V shed 7 bases and J 0 bases; nucleotides not matched to a gene: 16. CDR3 sequence (DNA): TGCAGCGCTCCCCCCCCACTGGACAGGCCGAGCACAGATACGCAGTATTTT. Protein product: CSAPPPLDRPSTDTQYF.

The rearrangement joins TRBV7-9 to TRBJ2-7; TRBD2 matches 11 bases. Germline values: CDR1 SEHNR, CDR2 FQNEAQ (reference sequence). V lost 5 bases and J lost 9; bases outside the gene matches: 15. The CDR3 consists of 16 residues. CDR3 DNA sequence: TGTGCCAGCAGCGAAGGCGTGGGACTAGCGGTAATTCGGCAGTACTTC. Translated: CASSEGVGLAVIRQYF.

This chain links TRBV10-3 with TRBJ2-7; D gene ambiguous. The CDR3 runs to 13 residues. The germline V and J ends were trimmed by 3 bases and 7 bases, with 13 bases remaining between them. CDR1 and CDR2 (germline): ENHRY, SYGVKD. The CDR3, as DNA: TGTGCCATCAGTGATTTGTTCGACGGGGAGCAGTACTTC. Encoded protein: CAISDLFDGEQYF.

The chain links TRBV12-3 or TRBV12-4 to TRBJ2-3, with 9 bases lining up with TRBD2. The CDR3 is 15 residues long. The ends lost 9 bases at V and 5 bases at J; junction bases unmatched: 12. Here the CDR3 DNA reads TGTGCCAGTTGTGCGGAGCGGGAGGTGATAGATACGCAGTATTTT. Its translation: CASCAEREVIDTQYF.

The sample holds a few counts of this clonotype. The chain recombines TRBV6-1 with TRBJ1-5; D possibly corresponds to TRBD1 (5 bases). The germline V gene encodes CDR1 MNHNS and CDR2 SASEGT. The germline V and J ends were trimmed by 11 bases and 4 bases, with 15 bases remaining between them. CDR3 length: 13 residues. This chain's CDR3 is CAGGTGQNQPQHF. The CDR3 DNA reads as TGTGCCGGGGGAACAGGCCAGAATCAGCCCCAGCATTTT.

The chain combines TRBV5-4 with TRBJ2-3; 10 bases map to TRBD2. Germline assignment: CDR1 SGHNT and CDR2 YYREEE (reference sequence). The CDR3 runs to 16 residues. V was clipped by 3 bases and J by 4 bases; unmatched bases: 8. Here the CDR3 DNA reads TGTGCCAGCAGCTCACAGCGGGAGGGCCCCGCAGATACGCAGTATTTT. Translated, it gives CASSSQREGPADTQYF.

This clonotype was observed a handful of times. V and J are TRBV6-5 and TRBJ2-7; TRBD1 matches 7 bases. CDR1 and CDR2 from the germline V gene are MNHEY and SVGAGI. Germline trimming cut 0 bases from V and 2 bases from J; bases unmatched to any gene: 4. CDR3 length: 15 residues. The CDR3, as DNA: TGTGCCAGCAGTTACTCGAGACAGGGAACCTACGAGCAGTACTTC. Translating it yields CASSYSRQGTYEQYF.

Only a few counts were recorded for this clonotype. The chain uses TRBV6-5 and TRBJ2-3, with D perhaps matching TRBD1 (6 bases). CDR3 length equals 15 residues. Germline CDR1 MNHEY, CDR2 SVGAGI. The V gene lost 6 bases and the J gene lost 1 base, with 14 bases spanning the gap. CDR3 amino acids: CASSRQGLRTDTQYF. DNA for the CDR3: TGTGCCAGCAGCCGCCAGGGGTTACGCACAGATACGCAGTATTTT.

This clonotype occurred many times. The chain links TRBV7-2 to TRBJ2-1; weak D call: TRBD1 (5 bases). The CDR3 runs to 15 residues. Trimming took 3 bases from V and 3 from J, leaving 12 bases between them. The germline V gene has CDR1 SGHTA and CDR2 FQGNSA. CDR3 residues: CASSLGQGLYNEQFF. The CDR3 nucleotides read TGTGCCAGCAGCTTGGGGCAGGGCCTCTACAATGAGCAGTTCTTC.

This clonotype was recorded a few times. J is TRBJ2-5 and V is TRBV7-6; possibly TRBD2 for D (5 bases). The CDR3 spans 14 residues. The germline V gene has CDR1 SGHVS and CDR2 FNYEAQ. Trimming stripped 3 bases from V and 1 base from J, with 9 bases between. The CDR3 protein is CASSFRGIQETQYF. For the CDR3, the DNA is TGTGCCAGCAGCTTTAGAGGGATCCAAGAGACCCAGTACTTC.

V and J are TRBV6-1 and TRBJ2-3; TRBD1 is a possible D gene (6 bases). Germline-derived CDR1 and CDR2 are MNHNS and SASEGT. The CDR3 loop spans 14 amino acids. V lost 10 bases to trimming and J lost 4 bases, with 18 bases between them. The CDR3 nucleotides are TGTGCCACTAGTAGGGACATCCGCGCAGATACGCAGTATTTT. Protein: CATSRDIRADTQYF.

This clonotype has just a few counts. V and J are TRBV27 and TRBJ2-1, with D hard to call. The germline V gene has CDR1 MNHEY and CDR2 SMNVEV (reference sequence). Trimming shortened V by 0 bases and J by 2 bases, and 11 bases separated the two germline ends. CDR3 length equals 16 residues. CDR3 in amino acids: CASSLSGSLTYNEQFF. CDR3 DNA sequence: TGTGCCAGCAGTTTATCTGGCTCGCTAACCTACAATGAGCAGTTCTTC.

This clonotype showed up just a few times. The junction does not match germline at one end; this may be a read error. The genes are TRBV6-6 and TRBJ2-4, with TRBD2 matching 7 bases. This CDR3 has 14 residues. Looked up from germline, CDR1 is MNHNY and CDR2 is SVGAGI (reference sequence). The CDR3 protein is CASSPRERARTSNF. The CDR3 DNA reads TGTGCCAGCAGCCCCCGTGAGAGGGCTCGGACTAGTAACTTC.

This clonotype was seen ten or more times. V and J are TRBV6-2 or TRBV6-3 and TRBJ2-1, with 14 bases lining up with TRBD2. The germline gives CDR1 MNHEY, CDR2 SVGEGT. This CDR3 contains 19 residues. V lost 5 bases, J lost 9 bases, and 18 bases stayed unmatched. Here the CDR3 DNA reads TGTGCCAGCAGTATCTCGGGACTAGCGGGAGTGGATTGGAGGGGTGAGCAGTTCTTC. This codes for CASSISGLAGVDWRGEQFF.

Ten or more counts support this clonotype. This sequence joins TRBV11-2 and TRBJ1-1, with D possibly TRBD1 on 5 matching bases. Germline V gives CDR1 SGHAT, CDR2 FQNNGV. The CDR3 has 14 residues. Trimming left V 5 bases short and J 6 bases short, with 16 bases between. CDR3 region: CASSPLYGAAEAFF. CDR3 nucleotides: TGTGCCAGCAGCCCCCTCTATGGGGCCGCTGAAGCTTTCTTT.

This chain's CDR3 is CASSSGQGDANEQFF. CDR3 sequence (DNA): TGTGCCAGCAGTTCCGGACAGGGGGATGCAAATGAGCAGTTCTTC. V and J are TRBV12-3 or TRBV12-4 and TRBJ2-1, with 10 bases identical to TRBD1. With V trimmed by 4 bases and J by 7 bases, 7 bases remained unmatched. The CDR3 runs to 15 residues.

The chain joins TRBV5-6 to TRBJ2-5; possibly TRBD2 for D (5 bases). Germline lookup yields CDR1 SGHDT and CDR2 YYEEEE. Trimming took 4 bases from V and 6 from J, leaving 13 bases between them. This CDR3 is built from 13 residues. The CDR3 nucleotides are TGTGCCAGCAGCCCACGGAGGAGCCAGACCCAGTACTTC. Its translation is CASSPRRSQTQYF.

This clonotype was counted at least ten times. The chain couples TRBV11-2 to TRBJ2-7; D is possibly TRBD1 (6 bases). Trimming removed 6 bases from V and 2 bases from J, with 11 bases in between. The CDR3 consists of 13 residues. The V gene's germline CDR1 is SGHAT and CDR2 FQNNGV. Here the CDR3 reads CASRGTGTYEQYF. CDR3 DNA sequence: TGTGCCAGCAGAGGAACAGGGACCTACGAGCAGTACTTC.

This clonotype was seen only a few times. The chain has TRBV9 and TRBJ1-2; 9 positions match TRBD1. The germline V gene has CDR1 SGDLS and CDR2 YYNGEE. The junction had 9 bases not matched to a gene; V was cut back by 4 bases and J by 5 bases. The CDR3 sequence is 15 residues long. The CDR3 region has the DNA TGTGCCAGCAGCCAAGGGACAGGGAAAGGGTATGGCTACACCTTC. Translating it yields CASSQGTGKGYGYTF.

The rearrangement uses TRBV20-1 and TRBJ1-4, with D tentatively TRBD1 (5 bases). Per the germline V gene, CDR1 is DFQATT and CDR2 is SNEGSKA (reference sequence). V was cut by 5 bases and J by 4 bases, with 14 bases left in between. The CDR3 loop spans 14 amino acids. CDR3 loop: CSAGFGARNEKLFF. Here the CDR3 DNA reads TGCAGTGCTGGCTTCGGGGCGCGTAATGAAAAACTGTTTTTT.

The rearrangement uses TRBV5-1 and TRBJ1-6, with a tentative D call TRBD1 (5 bases). Trimming removed 4 bases at V and 8 bases at J, with 13 bases between. The CDR3 is made up of 14 amino acids. Germline V gives CDR1 SGHRS, CDR2 YFSETQ. The CDR3 DNA reads TGCGCCAGCAGCCCCCCGGGACCGTATTCACCCCTCCACTTT. Amino acid sequence: CASSPPGPYSPLHF. The whole variable domain, remainder taken from reference TRBV5-1 and TRBJ1-6, is KAGVTQTPRYLIKTRGQQVTLSCSPISGHRSVSWYQQTPGQGLQFLFEYFSETQRNKGNFPGRFSGRQFSNSRSEMNVSTLELGDSALYLCASSPPGPYSPLHFGNGTRLTVT.

This clonotype was counted a few times. The rearrangement uses TRBV7-2 and TRBJ2-2; no reliable D call. This CDR3 has 15 amino acids. V was pared by 7 bases and J by 2 bases, with 14 bases between. CDR1 and CDR2 (germline): SGHTA, FQGNSA. The CDR3 DNA reads as TGTGCCAGCACCAACGGGCGGATTAACACCGGGGAGCTGTTTTTT. Translated, it gives CASTNGRINTGELFF.

This clonotype has only a few counts. J is TRBJ2-5 and V is TRBV29-1; tentative D call: TRBD1 (7 bases). CDR3 size: 13 residues. In germline, CDR1 is SQVTM, CDR2 ANQGSEA. V was pared by 4 bases and J by 5 bases, with 14 bases between. This CDR3 reads CSVAGGPPETQYF. The CDR3 nucleotides are TGCAGCGTTGCAGGGGGGCCCCCGGAGACCCAGTACTTC.

The V gene is TRBV7-2, the J gene TRBJ1-2, with unresolved D. CDR1 is SGHTA, CDR2 FQGNSA, per germline. V lost 4 bases to trimming and J lost 3 bases, with 6 bases between them. The CDR3 loop spans 12 amino acids. The CDR3, as DNA: TGTGCCAGCAGCTCCCCAGACTATGGCTACACCTTC. As protein: CASSSPDYGYTF.

This clonotype showed up just a few times. The CDR3: CASRGDVDTQYF. DNA of the CDR3: TGTGCCAGCAGAGGGGACGTAGATACGCAGTATTTT. The gene calls are TRBV2 and TRBJ2-3; tentatively, D is TRBD1 or TRBD2 (5 bases each). The V gene lost 6 bases and the J gene lost 5 bases, with 9 bases spanning the gap. The CDR3 length is 12 residues. Germline V CDR1 and CDR2: SNHLY, FYNNEI.

There are many counts of this clonotype. This chain uses TRBV7-2 with TRBJ1-2; D gene uncertain. There are 15 residues in the CDR3. V was pared by 2 bases and J by 0 bases, with 10 bases between. Per germline, CDR1 SGHTA and CDR2 FQGNSA. CDR3 nucleotides: TGTGCCAGCAGCTTACCGGTGAGGGCTAACTATGGCTACACCTTC. As protein: CASSLPVRANYGYTF.